The rows below give T cell receptor beta chains drawn from one sample of a study of T cells in pancreatic ductal adenocarcinoma. Sequencing used immunoSEQ multiplex PCR; TCRdb keeps in-frame clones, though not all of them. The sample records roughly 100,000 clones, about 95% being singletons. Sequencing was done on a sample of PBMCs. These receptors originate from a human donor with pancreatic ductal adenocarcinoma. Both conserved end residues are part of each CDR3. D genes are given only for firm matches. Expanded clones are given a class, and other clones once, few, many or no size at all.

v_call,d_call,j_call,clone_size,cdr3_aa,cdr3_nt
TRBV4-3,.,TRBJ2-7,.,CASSQDSGFSQQYF,TGCGCCAGCAGCCAAGATAGTGGTTTTTCCCAGCAGTACTTC
TRBV18,.,TRBJ1-4,.,CASSPGAPNEKLFF,TGTGCCAGCTCTCCAGGGGCCCCTAATGAAAAACTGTTTTTT
TRBV11-1,TRBD1,TRBJ1-1,.,CASSSGQGAPNTEAFF,TGTGCCAGCAGCTCCGGACAGGGGGCCCCGAACACTGAAGCTTTCTTT
TRBV6-1,.,TRBJ2-3,.,CASSEGAGRDTQYF,TGTGCCAGCAGTGAAGGGGCAGGGAGGGATACGCAGTATTTT
TRBV28,TRBD1,TRBJ2-7,.,CASSPDRGVSYEQYF,TGTGCCAGCAGTCCGGACAGGGGAGTCTCCTACGAGCAGTACTTC
TRBV18,.,TRBJ2-7,once,CASSPERVRNEQYF,TGTGCCAGCTCCCCCGAGAGGGTGAGAAACGAGCAGTACTTC
TRBV4-2,TRBD2,TRBJ2-1,.,CASSQPGTRGSLSSYNEQFF,TGTGCCAGCAGCCAACCCGGGACTAGGGGCAGCCTGAGCTCCTACAATGAGCAGTTCTTC
TRBV19,.,TRBJ1-1,few,CASTRRRGTEAFF,TGTGCCAGTACGCGACGGAGGGGCACTGAAGCTTTCTTT
TRBV11-2,.,TRBJ1-2,.,CASSLDRSYGYTF,TGTGCCAGCAGCTTAGACCGTTCCTATGGCTACACCTTC
TRBV11-2,TRBD1,TRBJ2-5,once,CASSLRGGQGETQYF,TGTGCCAGCAGCTTACGGGGGGGACAGGGGGAGACCCAGTACTTC
TRBV10-3,TRBD1,TRBJ2-3,.,CAISEGDSNTDTQYF,TGTGCCATCAGTGAGGGGGACAGCAACACAGATACGCAGTATTTT
TRBV7-3,TRBD2,TRBJ2-1,.,CASSPRPLGLAGHNEQFF,TGTGCCAGCAGCCCCCGGCCCCTGGGACTAGCGGGGCACAATGAGCAGTTCTTC
TRBV12-2,.,TRBJ1-5,.,CASRLESTTGLLPNSNQPQHF,TGTGCAAGTCGCTTAGAATCCACGACAGGCCTACTCCCCAATAGCAATCAGCCCCAGCATTTT
TRBV27,.,TRBJ2-7,once,CASSLSWGREQYF,TGTGCCAGCAGTTTATCGTGGGGGCGCGAGCAGTACTTC
TRBV6-5,TRBD1,TRBJ2-7,.,CASRLGQVSYEQYF,TGTGCCAGCAGGCTGGGACAGGTATCCTACGAGCAGTACTTC
TRBV5-6,TRBD1,TRBJ2-6,.,CASSLVGQGLGSGANVLTF,TGTGCCAGCAGCTTGGTAGGACAGGGGTTGGGTAGTGGGGCCAACGTCCTGACTTTC
TRBV5-1,.,TRBJ2-5,.,CASSITDGSRTQYF,TGCGCCAGCAGCATCACAGACGGCTCGAGGACCCAGTACTTC
TRBV5-6,TRBD1,TRBJ1-4,once,CASSLAGTGGEKLFF,TGTGCCAGCAGCTTAGCCGGGACAGGGGGAGAAAAACTGTTTTTT
TRBV12-5,TRBD2,TRBJ2-3,.,CASGPPPGLAGGRPDTQYF,TGTGCTAGTGGTCCCCCCCCGGGACTAGCGGGAGGGCGGCCAGATACGCAGTATTTT
TRBV27,.,TRBJ1-2,.,CASSPHRNYGYTF,TGTGCCAGCAGTCCACACCGTAACTATGGCTACACCTTC
TRBV7-9,TRBD1,TRBJ1-5,.,CASSLGPRDRSNQPQHF,TGTGCCAGCAGCTTAGGACCCCGGGACAGATCGAATCAGCCCCAGCATTTT
TRBV4-1,.,TRBJ1-1,once,CASSRVRGLKTEAFF,TGCGCCAGCAGCCGAGTCAGGGGTCTTAAGACTGAAGCTTTCTTT
TRBV6-5,TRBD2,TRBJ2-3,.,CASRLAPPDTQYF,TGTGCCAGCAGACTAGCGCCTCCAGATACGCAGTATTTT
TRBV6-1,TRBD2,TRBJ2-4,.,CASSEVGGSGSFYF,TGTGCCAGCAGTGAAGTGGGGGGTAGCGGGAGCTTCTACTTC
TRBV5-1,.,TRBJ2-7,.,CASRARGTHEQYF,TGCGCCAGCAGGGCCCGGGGAACCCACGAGCAGTACTTC
TRBV19,.,TRBJ2-7,.,CASSTGTNSYEQYF,TGTGCCAGTAGCACCGGGACAAACTCCTACGAGCAGTACTTC
TRBV15,TRBD1,TRBJ2-5,.,CATSSSAGGSLETQYF,TGTGCCACCAGCAGTTCGGCAGGGGGTTCGTTAGAGACCCAGTACTTC
TRBV6-6,.,TRBJ2-7,.,CASSYSHSYEQYF,TGTGCCAGCAGTTACTCCCACTCCTACGAGCAGTACTTC
TRBV11-2,TRBD2,TRBJ2-7,once,CASSFRTSGTYEQYF,TGTGCCAGCAGCTTCAGGACTAGCGGGACCTACGAGCAGTACTTC
TRBV30,.,TRBJ1-5,few,CAWSVGTGDQPQHF,TGTGCCTGGAGTGTAGGGACGGGAGATCAGCCCCAGCATTTT
TRBV9,TRBD1,TRBJ1-1,.,CASSAPRQGVRNTEAFF,TGTGCCAGCAGCGCGCCTAGGCAGGGGGTTCGGAACACTGAAGCTTTCTTT
TRBV4-2,TRBD2,TRBJ2-7,.,CASSHETSGPWEQYF,TGTGCCAGCAGCCATGAAACTAGCGGGCCGTGGGAGCAGTACTTC
TRBV5-4,.,TRBJ2-3,.,CASSRDIFTDTQYF,TGTGCCAGCAGCAGGGACATATTCACAGATACGCAGTATTTT
TRBV30,TRBD1,TRBJ1-1,.,CAWKTGGGTEAFF,TGTGCCTGGAAGACAGGGGGAGGCACTGAAGCTTTCTTT
TRBV10-3,.,TRBJ1-1,.,CASRLKRGGTEAFF,TGTGCCAGCCGCCTGAAAAGGGGGGGGACTGAAGCTTTCTTT
TRBV9,.,TRBJ2-7,once,CASSTAPGSSYEQYF,TGTGCCAGCAGCACAGCACCCGGGAGTTCCTACGAGCAGTACTTC
TRBV4-2,.,TRBJ1-4,.,CASSGQATNEKLFF,TGTGCCAGCAGCGGCCAGGCAACTAATGAAAAACTGTTTTTT
TRBV9,TRBD1,TRBJ2-7,once,CASSVTPQGNEQYF,TGTGCCAGCAGCGTTACGCCACAGGGGAACGAGCAGTACTTC
TRBV9,.,TRBJ1-3,.,CASSPRQVGGNTIYF,TGTGCCAGCAGCCCCAGGCAGGTCGGTGGAAACACCATATATTTT
TRBV7-2,TRBD2,TRBJ2-7,.,CASSLVAGVSYEQYF,TGTGCCAGCAGCTTAGTAGCGGGAGTTTCCTACGAGCAGTACTTC
TRBV27,TRBD2,TRBJ2-2,.,CASSLSSSGRAGELFF,TGTGCCAGCAGTTTATCGTCTAGCGGGAGGGCCGGGGAGCTGTTTTTT
TRBV19,TRBD1,TRBJ2-2,.,CASSDRDRVRSGELFF,TGTGCCAGTAGCGACCGGGACAGGGTACGATCCGGGGAGCTGTTTTTT
TRBV14,TRBD1,TRBJ2-7,.,CASSAYGQGNHEQYF,TGTGCCAGCAGCGCTTACGGACAGGGAAATCACGAGCAGTACTTC
TRBV4-1,TRBD1,TRBJ1-4,.,CASSQGDRATNEKLFF,TGCGCCAGCAGCCAAGGGGACAGAGCAACTAATGAAAAACTGTTTTTT
TRBV28,TRBD1,TRBJ2-7,few,CASNPGTGLAYEQYF,TGTGCCAGCAACCCCGGGACAGGCCTGGCCTACGAGCAGTACTTC
TRBV19,.,TRBJ1-1,.,CASSDRQNTEAFF,TGTGCCAGTAGTGACAGACAGAACACTGAAGCTTTCTTT
TRBV20-1,.,TRBJ1-1,.,CSAMGAYEAFF,TGCAGTGCCATGGGGGCCTATGAAGCTTTCTTT
TRBV18,.,TRBJ1-4,.,CASSAGQLAATNEKLFF,TGTGCCAGCTCAGCCGGACAACTTGCTGCAACTAATGAAAAACTGTTTTTT
TRBV11-2,.,TRBJ2-1,.,CASSTRTDNEQFF,TGTGCCAGCAGCACTAGGACCGACAATGAGCAGTTCTTC
TRBV7-8,.,TRBJ2-3,once,CASSISGPWGTDTQYF,TGTGCCAGCAGCATCAGCGGGCCCTGGGGGACAGATACGCAGTATTTT